This entry lists 31 T cell receptor beta chains sequenced from one sample in a study of shared clonotypes between healthy human individuals. Clones were sequenced by immunoSEQ multiplex PCR, and TCRdb holds only the in-frame ones, with some missing. The sample has a few hundred thousand clones, around 70% seen once. Sequenced: memory CD4+ T cells sorted from blood. Described subset: CD45RA-negative fraction. All receptors derive from a man under 40 in good health.

The chain recombines TRBV5-1 with TRBJ2-5; 11 bases fit TRBD2. V shed 6 bases, J shed 5 bases, and the junction held 6 bases outside the gene matches. This CDR3 has 14 residues. The germline V gene has CDR1 SGHRS and CDR2 YFSETQ. The CDR3 bases are TGCGCCAGCAAGGATAGCGGGAGGGGTGAGACCCAGTACTTC. Its protein product is CASKDSGRGETQYF.

This clone appeared a few times. The rearrangement uses TRBV7-8 and TRBJ1-5; D is undetermined. The CDR3 loop spans 13 amino acids. Germline CDR1 SGHVS, CDR2 FQNEAQ. The V end lost 1 base, the J end lost 4 bases, and 5 bases lay between the germline ends. CDR3 bases: TGTGCCAGCAGCTTAGGGACTAATCAGCCCCAGCATTTT. Protein sequence: CASSLGTNQPQHF.

This clone is a singleton in its sample. The chain carries TRBV5-1 and TRBJ1-4; 7 bases are a match to TRBD1. V gave up 7 bases and J gave up 3 bases; unmatched junction bases: 6. Per germline, CDR1 SGHRS and CDR2 YFSETQ. This CDR3 has 14 amino acids. DNA for the CDR3: TGCGCCAGCCGCATCGGACAGGCTAATGAAAAACTGTTTTTT. Residues: CASRIGQANEKLFF.

V usage is TRBV7-2 and J usage is TRBJ2-1; 7 nucleotides match TRBD2. Losses at the gene ends were 0 bases for V and 5 bases for J; bases not matched to a gene: 7. In germline, CDR1 is SGHTA, CDR2 FQGNSA. The CDR3 has 16 amino acids. Here the CDR3 reads CASSLARAGVNNEQFF. CDR3 nucleotide sequence: TGTGCCAGCAGCTTAGCTCGTGCGGGAGTGAACAATGAGCAGTTCTTC.

The genes are TRBV19 and TRBJ2-1; 7 bases align to TRBD2. Germline V gene data show CDR1 as LNHDA and CDR2 as SQIVND (reference sequence). The CDR3 is 16 amino acids. Trimming took 5 bases from V and 7 from J; bases not matched to a gene: 14. CDR3 sequence reads: CASSLVPGGVVNEQFF. Written as DNA, the CDR3 is TGTGCCAGTAGTCTCGTGCCGGGGGGAGTTGTAAATGAGCAGTTCTTC.

This chain connects TRBV5-1 to TRBJ1-6, with 7 nucleotides matching TRBD1. CDR1 is SGHRS, CDR2 YFSETQ, per germline. The CDR3 is 15 amino acids. V lost 5 bases to trimming and J lost 7 bases; unmatched junction nucleotides: 9. The CDR3 coding sequence is TGCGCCAGCAGTAGGAGGGACAGCGGAAATTCACCCCTCCACTTT. This encodes CASSRRDSGNSPLHF.

V gene TRBV6-6 combines with J gene TRBJ2-6; D is unclear. Deletions cut 2 bases from V and 3 bases from J, with 8 bases between. The length of the CDR3 is 15 residues. Germline V gene lookup returns CDR1 MNHNY and CDR2 SVGAGI (reference sequence). The CDR3 region has the DNA TGTGCCAGCAGTTACGCCAGGAGTGGGGCCAACGTCCTGACTTTC. It yields the protein CASSYARSGANVLTF.

There are a few counts of this clone. This chain connects TRBV6-5 to TRBJ2-7; 7 nucleotides align to TRBD1. The CDR3 extends over 14 amino acids. V was clipped by 2 bases and J by 2 bases; unmatched bases: 3. CDR1 and CDR2 from the germline V gene are MNHEY and SVGAGI. The CDR3 loop is CASSYRQGAYEQYF. CDR3 DNA sequence: TGTGCCAGCAGTTACAGACAGGGTGCCTACGAGCAGTACTTC.

This chain uses TRBV7-2 with TRBJ2-2, with D possibly matching TRBD2 (6 bases). V lost 1 base and J 5 bases, leaving 20 bases between the germline ends. Germline values: CDR1 SGHTA, CDR2 FQGNSA. This CDR3 is built from 18 residues. CDR3 bases: TGTGCCAGCAGCTTAGGTGTCGGGAGCCGCCGGCATACCGGGGAGCTGTTTTTT. It is translated as CASSLGVGSRRHTGELFF.

This chain's CDR3 is CASSLGLPSGSREQFF. As DNA, the CDR3 is TGTGCCAGCAGCTTAGGATTGCCTAGCGGGAGTAGAGAGCAGTTCTTC. The rearrangement links TRBV7-9 to TRBJ2-1, with TRBD2 matching over 10 bases. The CDR3 consists of 16 residues. V shed 1 base and J 10 bases; nucleotides not matched to a gene: 10. The germline gives CDR1 SEHNR, CDR2 FQNEAQ (reference sequence). The entire variable domain, with the rest obtained from reference TRBV7-9 and TRBJ2-1, is as follows: DTGVSQNPRHKITKRGQNVTFRCDPISEHNRLYWYRQTLGQGPEFLTYFQNEAQLEKSRLLSDRFSAERPKGSFSTLEIQRTEQGDSAMYLCASSLGLPSGSREQFFGPGTRLTVL.

The V call is TRBV9, the J call TRBJ2-4, with D perhaps matching TRBD2 (6 bases). V lost 0 bases and J 0 bases, leaving 10 bases between the germline ends. Germline V lookup: CDR1 SGDLS, CDR2 YYNGEE. CDR3 length equals 16 residues. This CDR3 is CASSVDSGLAKNIQYF. Here the CDR3 DNA reads TGTGCCAGCAGCGTAGACAGCGGGTTAGCCAAAAACATTCAGTACTTC.

V gene TRBV28 combines with J gene TRBJ1-1, with unresolved D. Trimming stripped 7 bases from V and 1 base from J, with 4 bases between. The CDR3 spans 11 residues. Looked up from germline, CDR1 is MDHEN and CDR2 is SYDVKM. The CDR3 DNA follows: TGTGCCAGCACGAAGAACACTGAAGCTTTCTTT. Translated: CASTKNTEAFF. The whole variable domain, filled in from reference TRBV28 and TRBJ1-1, reads DVKVTQSSRYLVKRTGEKVFLECVQDMDHENMFWYRQDPGLGLRLIYFSYDVKMKEKGDIPEGYSVSREKKERFSLILESASTNQTSMYLCASTKNTEAFFGQGTRLTVV.

This clone was seen a few times. The chain has TRBV7-8 and TRBJ1-4, with D unclear. Per germline, CDR1 SGHVS and CDR2 FQNEAQ. This CDR3 has 14 amino acids. The ends were cut back, 0 bases at V and 7 bases at J, with 9 bases in the middle. For the CDR3, the DNA is TGTGCCAGCAGCTTAGCAGGGTGGGGTGAAAAACTGTTTTTT. Translated: CASSLAGWGEKLFF.

The sample holds one count of this clone. The rearrangement links TRBV6-1 to TRBJ2-7; the match to TRBD1 covers 8 bases. The V gene's germline CDR1 is MNHNS and CDR2 SASEGT. Trimming took 7 bases from V and 5 from J; bases not matched to a gene: 7. The CDR3 is made up of 13 amino acids. The CDR3 sequence: CASIVDRVHEQYF. CDR3 bases: TGTGCCAGCATTGTGGACAGGGTCCACGAGCAGTACTTC.

V is TRBV5-1 and J is TRBJ2-5; D is uncertain. V was shortened by 0 bases and J by 3 bases, with 9 bases between the two germline ends. In germline, CDR1 is SGHRS, CDR2 YFSETQ. The CDR3 is 14 amino acids. The CDR3 DNA reads as TGCGCCAGCAGCTTGGGAGGCCCAAAAGAGACCCAGTACTTC. This codes for CASSLGGPKETQYF.

The chain carries TRBV5-1 and TRBJ2-2; 9 bases fit TRBD1. CDR1 and CDR2 (germline): SGHRS, YFSETQ. Germline trimming cut 0 bases from V and 6 bases from J; bases unmatched to any gene: 6. The CDR3 runs to 16 residues. CDR3 in amino acids: CASSLAGTGRAGELFF. In DNA, the CDR3 is TGCGCCAGCAGCTTGGCCGGGACAGGGAGAGCCGGGGAGCTGTTTTTT.

This clone was counted between two and nine times. CDR3 DNA: TGCGCCAGCAGCTTAGGACTAGCGGGTGGAGGTGAGACCCAGTACTTC. Protein: CASSLGLAGGGETQYF. The chain couples TRBV5-1 to TRBJ2-5, with TRBD2 matching 11 bases. The CDR3 has 16 amino acids. The junction had 8 bases not matched to a gene; V was cut back by 2 bases and J by 5 bases. Per germline, CDR1 SGHRS and CDR2 YFSETQ. Complete variable domain (other parts from reference TRBV5-1 and TRBJ2-5): KAGVTQTPRYLIKTRGQQVTLSCSPISGHRSVSWYQQTPGQGLQFLFEYFSETQRNKGNFPGRFSGRQFSNSRSEMNVSTLELGDSALYLCASSLGLAGGGETQYFGPGTRLLVL.

CDR3 region: CASRTGNSPLHF. CDR3 DNA sequence: TGTGCCAGCAGGACGGGTAATTCACCCCTCCACTTT. The rearrangement links TRBV25-1 to TRBJ1-6; D is uncertain. Trimming stripped 6 bases from V and 6 bases from J, with 6 bases between. CDR1 MGHDK and CDR2 SYGVNS come from the germline V gene. This CDR3 comprises 12 residues.

The rearrangement links TRBV5-4 to TRBJ2-1; D is perhaps TRBD2 (6 bases). Germline CDR1 is SGHNT and CDR2 is YYREEE (reference sequence). V was trimmed by 4 bases and J by 3 bases, leaving 17 bases between them. This CDR3 is 16 amino acids long. This CDR3 reads CASSIQLAGFYNEQFF. CDR3 in DNA: TGTGCCAGCAGCATCCAACTAGCCGGCTTCTACAATGAGCAGTTCTTC.

The CDR3 nucleotides are TGTGCCAGCAGCTTCCTCGGGGTCGAGCAGTACTTC. This translates into CASSFLGVEQYF. V usage is TRBV7-2 and J usage is TRBJ2-7, with D tentatively TRBD2 (5 bases). V was cut by 3 bases and J by 6 bases, with 9 bases left in between. CDR1 SGHTA and CDR2 FQGNSA come from the germline V gene. CDR3 length equals 12 residues. Together with reference TRBV7-2 and TRBJ2-7, the CDR3 gives the full variable domain: GAGVSQSPSNKVTEKGKDVELRCDPISGHTALYWYRQSLGQGLEFLIYFQGNSAPDKSGLPSDRFSAERTGGSVSTLTIQRTQQEDSAVYLCASSFLGVEQYFGPGTRLTVT.

The CDR3 reads CASSISLLAGGNEQFF. The CDR3 DNA is TGTGCCAGTAGTATAAGTTTACTAGCGGGAGGAAATGAGCAGTTCTTC. V gene TRBV19 combines with J gene TRBJ2-1; 12 bases agree with TRBD2. The germline CDR1 and CDR2 sequences are LNHDA and SQIVND (reference sequence). The CDR3 is 16 residues long. V shed 2 bases, J shed 7 bases, and the junction held 6 bases outside the gene matches.

V and J are TRBV7-6 and TRBJ2-1, with 10 nucleotides matching TRBD2. Per germline, CDR1 SGHVS and CDR2 FNYEAQ. The V and J ends lost 6 bases and 6 bases, in that order; junction bases with no gene match: 5. The CDR3 has 14 amino acids. The CDR3 DNA sequence: TGTGCCAGCAGTACTAGCGGGAACTCCAATGAGCAGTTCTTC. Its protein product is CASSTSGNSNEQFF.

This rearrangement joins TRBV2 to TRBJ2-1, with 7 bases lining up with TRBD2. Trimming cost V 9 bases and J 5 bases; bases outside gene matches: 7. This CDR3 comprises 13 residues. The V gene's germline CDR1 is SNHLY and CDR2 FYNNEI. The CDR3 bases are TGTGCCAGAGATAAGCGGGAAAACAATGAGCAGTTCTTC. Translated: CARDKRENNEQFF.

This chain uses TRBV27 with TRBJ2-5; possible D gene TRBD1, 8 bases. V lost 6 bases, J lost 5 bases, and 10 bases lay in between. CDR1 and CDR2 (germline): MNHEY, SMNVEV (reference sequence). The CDR3 contains 12 residues. Here the CDR3 reads CASRQGGETQYF. CDR3 DNA: TGTGCCAGCAGACAGGGGGGGGAGACCCAGTACTTC.

This clone was found a few times. The chain couples TRBV5-6 to TRBJ2-7; D possibly corresponds to TRBD1 (5 bases). The CDR3 is 13 residues long. Per germline, CDR1 SGHDT and CDR2 YYEEEE. V shed 1 base and J shed 4 bases, with 9 bases lying between them. The CDR3 loop is CASSLRQKYEQYF. CDR3 coding DNA: TGTGCCAGCAGCTTGCGACAGAAATACGAGCAGTACTTC. Filled out from reference TRBV5-6 and TRBJ2-7, the complete variable domain reads DAGVTQSPTHLIKTRGQQVTLRCSPKSGHDTVSWYQQALGQGPQFIFQYYEEEERQRGNFPDRFSGHQFPNYSSELNVNALLLGDSALYLCASSLRQKYEQYFGPGTRLTVT.

This chain connects TRBV7-3 to TRBJ2-2; unclear D gene. The CDR3 length is 13 residues. Trimming stripped 5 bases from V and 5 bases from J, with 9 bases between. Germline V gene data show CDR1 as SGHTA and CDR2 as FQGTGA. The CDR3 DNA is TGTGCCAGCAGCGGTAACTGGACCGGGGAGCTGTTTTTT. This encodes CASSGNWTGELFF.

This clone occurred once. J is TRBJ1-1 and V is TRBV7-9; weak D call: TRBD1 (5 bases). Germline CDR1 is SEHNR and CDR2 is FQNEAQ (reference sequence). CDR3 length: 12 residues. V was cut by 5 bases and J by 13 bases, with 17 bases left in between. The CDR3 spells CASSQGARARFF. The CDR3, as DNA: TGTGCCAGCAGCCAAGGGGCCCGAGCCCGTTTCTTT.

The chain carries TRBV11-3 and TRBJ2-3, with a possible D match to TRBD2 (5 bases). The CDR3 runs 13 residues. The V end was cut by 3 bases, the J end by 3 bases, with 7 bases between. Germline assignment: CDR1 SGHNT and CDR2 YENEEA. CDR3 sequence reads: CASSLLATDTQYF. DNA of the CDR3: TGTGCCAGCAGCTTGCTAGCAACAGATACGCAGTATTTT.

The chain links TRBV10-3 to TRBJ2-1; TRBD2 agrees at 10 bases. J was trimmed by 9 bases and V by 3 bases; bases with no gene match: 14. The CDR3 length is 17 residues. Germline CDR1 is ENHRY and CDR2 is SYGVKD. The CDR3 DNA follows: TGTGCCATCAGTGATCCAGCGGGAGGGCCTCTTAAAGGTGAGCAGTTCTTC. Translation gives CAISDPAGGPLKGEQFF.

The genes are TRBV2 and TRBJ2-3; tentative D call: TRBD1 (7 bases). Trimming removed 6 bases from V and 0 bases from J, with 13 bases in between. The CDR3 spans 15 residues. Germline-derived CDR1 and CDR2 are SNHLY and FYNNEI. The DNA for the CDR3 is TGTGCCAGCAGCCAGGGGGGCCTAAGCACAGATACGCAGTATTTT. This encodes CASSQGGLSTDTQYF.

The V call is TRBV21-1, the J call TRBJ2-5. TRBV21-1 is reported as a pseudogene. CDR3 length: 10 amino acids. In nucleotides, the CDR3 is TGTGCCAGCAGCAAAGAGACCCAGTACTTC. Amino acid sequence: CASSKETQYF.